These 8 T cell receptor beta chains came from one sample sequenced in a study of T cell responses to AZD1222 COVID-19 vaccine. Clones were read by immunoSEQ multiplex PCR, and TCRdb kept only the in-frame ones, dropping some. The sample consists of 150,000 to 200,000 clones, about nine tenths of them appearing once. The sample in question was peripheral blood, obtained on day 0 of AZD1222 vaccination. Source of these receptors: an adult in good health.

This clone was seen just once. The V gene is TRBV5-4, the J gene TRBJ1-3; maybe TRBD1 (6 bases). The CDR3 is 15 residues long. CDR1 and CDR2 (germline): SGHNT, YYREEE (reference sequence). V was pared by 2 bases and J by 4 bases, with 13 bases between. The chain's CDR3 is CASSLPGGQGNTIYF. CDR3 in DNA: TGTGCCAGCAGCTTACCCGGGGGGCAGGGAAACACCATATATTTT.

J is TRBJ1-5 and V is TRBV4-1; TRBD1 might be the D (6 bases). V lost 4 bases and J lost 7, with 14 bases in between. CDR1 is MGHRA, CDR2 YSYEKL, per germline. This CDR3 has 14 amino acids. The CDR3 region is CASSPEQGPQPQHF. CDR3 in DNA: TGCGCCAGCAGCCCGGAACAGGGACCCCAGCCCCAGCATTTT.

The CDR3 region is CAIRVGQGNSPLHF. The CDR3 DNA follows: TGTGCCATCAGGGTAGGGCAGGGGAATTCACCCCTCCACTTT. This chain connects TRBV10-3 to TRBJ1-6, with a weak D call TRBD1 (6 bases). The V end was cut by 6 bases, the J end by 7 bases, with 13 bases between. The germline V gene encodes CDR1 ENHRY and CDR2 SYGVKD. The CDR3 spans 14 residues.

This chain joins TRBV30 and TRBJ2-2; 9 bases align to TRBD2. This CDR3 comprises 14 residues. Trimming at V came to 0 bases and at J to 6 bases, leaving 2 bases not matched to a gene. Germline V gene sequence: CDR1 GTSNPN, CDR2 SVGIG (reference sequence). In nucleotides, the CDR3 is TGTGCCTGGAGTGTACGCGGGGGGGCCGGGGAGCTGTTTTTT. Translating it yields CAWSVRGGAGELFF.

V is TRBV6-1 and J is TRBJ1-2, with 11 positions matching TRBD1. Germline values: CDR1 MNHNS, CDR2 SASEGT. The CDR3 has 16 amino acids. Trimming took 4 bases from V and 4 from J; bases not matched to a gene: 8. The CDR3 bases are TGTGCCAGCAGTGGAGGGACAGGGGGAAGTGGCTATGGCTACACCTTC. Protein product: CASSGGTGGSGYGYTF.

In this sample, this clone turned up a few times. The V and J genes are TRBV7-2 and TRBJ1-2; unclear D gene. The germline CDR1 and CDR2 sequences are SGHTA and FQGNSA. CDR3 length: 16 residues. The V end lost 1 base, the J end lost 0 bases, and 12 bases lay between the germline ends. The CDR3 sequence: CASSLDSGRANYGYTF. CDR3 sequence (DNA): TGTGCCAGCAGCTTAGATAGTGGGCGAGCTAACTATGGCTACACCTTC.

This rearrangement joins TRBV19 to TRBJ1-1, with 10 bases that match TRBD1. J lost 3 bases, V lost 5 bases, and 6 bases had no gene match. Germline V gene data show CDR1 as LNHDA and CDR2 as SQIVND (reference sequence). The CDR3 is 15 amino acids. CDR3 coding DNA: TGTGCCAGTAGTTCCTGGACAGGGGGTTACACTGAAGCTTTCTTT. This translates into CASSSWTGGYTEAFF.

This clone has only a few counts. V and J are TRBV6-5 and TRBJ1-4; D gene uncertain. V was cut by 5 bases and J by 3 bases, with 10 bases left in between. Germline V gene lookup returns CDR1 MNHEY and CDR2 SVGAGI. This CDR3 has 14 residues. The CDR3 DNA reads as TGTGCCAGCAGTCGGCAAGAGGCTAATGAAAAACTGTTTTTT. As protein: CASSRQEANEKLFF.